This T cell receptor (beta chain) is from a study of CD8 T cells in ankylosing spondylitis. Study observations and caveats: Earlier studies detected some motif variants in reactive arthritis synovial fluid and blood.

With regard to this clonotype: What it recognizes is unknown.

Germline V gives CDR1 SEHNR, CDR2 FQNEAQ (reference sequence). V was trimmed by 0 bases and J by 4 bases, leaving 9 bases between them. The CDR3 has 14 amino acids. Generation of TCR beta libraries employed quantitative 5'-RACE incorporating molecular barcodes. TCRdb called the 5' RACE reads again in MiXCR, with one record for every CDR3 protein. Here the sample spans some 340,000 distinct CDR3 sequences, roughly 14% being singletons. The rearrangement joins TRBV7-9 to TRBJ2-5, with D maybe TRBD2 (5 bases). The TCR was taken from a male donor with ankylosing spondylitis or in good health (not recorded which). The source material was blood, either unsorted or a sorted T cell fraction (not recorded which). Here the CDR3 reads CASSLATGIETQYF. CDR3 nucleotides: TGTGCCAGCAGCTTAGCAACCGGGATAGAGACCCAGTACTTC.